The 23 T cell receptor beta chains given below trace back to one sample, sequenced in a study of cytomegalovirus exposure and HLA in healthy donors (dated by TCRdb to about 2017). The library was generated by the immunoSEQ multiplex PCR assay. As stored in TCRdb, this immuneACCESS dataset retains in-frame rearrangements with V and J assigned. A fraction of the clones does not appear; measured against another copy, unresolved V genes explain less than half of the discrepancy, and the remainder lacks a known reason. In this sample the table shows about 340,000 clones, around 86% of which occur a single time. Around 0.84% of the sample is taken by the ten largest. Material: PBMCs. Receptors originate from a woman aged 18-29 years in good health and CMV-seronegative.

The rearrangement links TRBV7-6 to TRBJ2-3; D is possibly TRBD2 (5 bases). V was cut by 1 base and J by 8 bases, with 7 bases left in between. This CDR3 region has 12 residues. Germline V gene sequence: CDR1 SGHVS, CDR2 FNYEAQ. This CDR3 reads CASSLVRGTQYF. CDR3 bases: TGTGCCAGCAGCTTAGTTCGGGGTACGCAGTATTTT.

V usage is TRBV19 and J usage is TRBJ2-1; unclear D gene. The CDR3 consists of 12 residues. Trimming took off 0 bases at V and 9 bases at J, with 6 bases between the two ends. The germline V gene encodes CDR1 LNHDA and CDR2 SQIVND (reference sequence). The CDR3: CASSIESAEQFF. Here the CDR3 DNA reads TGTGCCAGTAGTATAGAGAGCGCTGAGCAGTTCTTC.

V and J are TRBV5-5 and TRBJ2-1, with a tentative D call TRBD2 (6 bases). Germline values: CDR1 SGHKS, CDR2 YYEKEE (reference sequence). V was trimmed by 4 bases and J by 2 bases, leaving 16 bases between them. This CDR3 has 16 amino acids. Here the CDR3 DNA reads TGTGCCAGCAGCATAGCGGTAGGGAGCCCCTACAATGAGCAGTTCTTC. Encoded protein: CASSIAVGSPYNEQFF.

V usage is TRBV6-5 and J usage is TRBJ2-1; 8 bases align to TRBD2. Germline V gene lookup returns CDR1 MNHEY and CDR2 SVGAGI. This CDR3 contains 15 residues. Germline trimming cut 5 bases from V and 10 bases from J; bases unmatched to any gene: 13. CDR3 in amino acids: CASSKLAVPPREQFF. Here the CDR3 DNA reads TGTGCCAGCAGTAAACTAGCGGTTCCGCCGCGGGAGCAGTTCTTC.

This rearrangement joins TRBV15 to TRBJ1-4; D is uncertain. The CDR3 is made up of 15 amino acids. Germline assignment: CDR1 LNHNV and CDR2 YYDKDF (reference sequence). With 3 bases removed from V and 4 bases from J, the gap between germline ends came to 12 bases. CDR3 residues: CATSRFRGNNEKLFF. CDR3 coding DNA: TGTGCCACCAGCAGGTTCAGAGGGAATAATGAAAAACTGTTTTTT. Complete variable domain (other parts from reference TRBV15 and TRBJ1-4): DAMVIQNPRYQVTQFGKPVTLSCSQTLNHNVMYWYQQKSSQAPKLLFHYYDKDFNNEADTPDNFQSRRPNTSFCFLDIRSPGLGDTAMYLCATSRFRGNNEKLFFGSGTQLSVL.

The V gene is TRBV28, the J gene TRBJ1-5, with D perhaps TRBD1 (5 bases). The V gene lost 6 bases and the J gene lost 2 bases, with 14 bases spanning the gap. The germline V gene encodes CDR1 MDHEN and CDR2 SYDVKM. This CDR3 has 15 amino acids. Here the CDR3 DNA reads TGTGCCAGCAGCTCGGGGGGAAAGGGCAATCAGCCCCAGCATTTT. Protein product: CASSSGGKGNQPQHF.

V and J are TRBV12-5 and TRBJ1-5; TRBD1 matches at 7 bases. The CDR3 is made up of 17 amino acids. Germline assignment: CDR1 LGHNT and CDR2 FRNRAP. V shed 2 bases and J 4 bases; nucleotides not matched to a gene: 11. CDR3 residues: CASGLSPDRSKNQPQHF. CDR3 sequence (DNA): TGTGCTAGTGGTTTGTCCCCGGACAGGTCCAAAAATCAGCCCCAGCATTTT.

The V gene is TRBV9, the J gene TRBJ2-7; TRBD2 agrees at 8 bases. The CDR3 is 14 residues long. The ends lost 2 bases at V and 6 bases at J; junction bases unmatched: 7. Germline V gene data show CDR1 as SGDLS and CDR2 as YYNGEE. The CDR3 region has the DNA TGTGCCAGCAGCGTTGGTAGCGGGACCGCCGAGCAGTACTTC. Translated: CASSVGSGTAEQYF.

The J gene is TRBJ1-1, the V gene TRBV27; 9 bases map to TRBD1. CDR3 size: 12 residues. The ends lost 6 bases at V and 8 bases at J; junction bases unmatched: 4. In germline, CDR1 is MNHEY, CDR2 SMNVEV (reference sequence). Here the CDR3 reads CASRGDREEAFF. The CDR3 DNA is TGTGCCAGCAGAGGGGACAGGGAAGAAGCTTTCTTT.

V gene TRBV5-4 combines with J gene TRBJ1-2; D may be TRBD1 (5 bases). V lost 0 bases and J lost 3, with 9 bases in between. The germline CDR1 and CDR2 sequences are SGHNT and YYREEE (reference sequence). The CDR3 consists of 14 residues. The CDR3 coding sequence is TGTGCCAGCAGCTTGGCGGAGGGGTACTATGGCTACACCTTC. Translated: CASSLAEGYYGYTF.

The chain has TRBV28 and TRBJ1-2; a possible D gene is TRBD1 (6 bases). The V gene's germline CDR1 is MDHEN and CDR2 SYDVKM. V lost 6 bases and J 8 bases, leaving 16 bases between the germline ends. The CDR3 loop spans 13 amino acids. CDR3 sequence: CASRTQGREGYTF. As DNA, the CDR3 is TGTGCCAGCAGGACTCAGGGGAGGGAAGGCTACACCTTC.

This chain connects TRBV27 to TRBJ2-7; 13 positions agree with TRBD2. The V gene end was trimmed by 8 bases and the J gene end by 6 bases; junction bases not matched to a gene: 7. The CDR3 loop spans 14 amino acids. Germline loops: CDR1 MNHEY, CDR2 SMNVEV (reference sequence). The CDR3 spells CASSGLAGVGEQYF. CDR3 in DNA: TGTGCCAGCTCCGGACTAGCGGGAGTCGGCGAGCAGTACTTC.

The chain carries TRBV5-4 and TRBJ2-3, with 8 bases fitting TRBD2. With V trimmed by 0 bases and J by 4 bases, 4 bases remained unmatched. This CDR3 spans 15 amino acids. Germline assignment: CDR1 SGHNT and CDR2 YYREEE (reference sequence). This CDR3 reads CASSLVREGPDTQYF. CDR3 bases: TGTGCCAGCAGCTTGGTCCGGGAGGGCCCAGATACGCAGTATTTT.

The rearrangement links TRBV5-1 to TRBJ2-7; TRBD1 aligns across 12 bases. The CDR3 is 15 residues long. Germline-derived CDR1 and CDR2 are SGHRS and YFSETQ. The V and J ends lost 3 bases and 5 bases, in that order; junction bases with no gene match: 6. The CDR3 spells CASSYLGQGANEQYF. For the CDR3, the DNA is TGCGCCAGCAGCTACTTGGGACAGGGGGCAAACGAGCAGTACTTC.

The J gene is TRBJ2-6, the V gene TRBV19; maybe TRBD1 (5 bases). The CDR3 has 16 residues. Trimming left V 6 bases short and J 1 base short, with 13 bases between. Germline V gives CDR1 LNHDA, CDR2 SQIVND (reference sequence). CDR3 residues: CASSNTPGSGANVLTF. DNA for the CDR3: TGTGCCAGTAGCAATACTCCAGGGTCTGGGGCCAACGTCCTGACTTTC.

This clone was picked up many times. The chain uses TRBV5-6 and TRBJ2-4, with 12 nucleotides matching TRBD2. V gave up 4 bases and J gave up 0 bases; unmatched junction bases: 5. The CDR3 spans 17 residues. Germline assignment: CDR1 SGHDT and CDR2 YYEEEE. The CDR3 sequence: CASSQLAGGLAKNIQYF. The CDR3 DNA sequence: TGTGCCAGCAGCCAACTAGCGGGAGGACTAGCCAAAAACATTCAGTACTTC.

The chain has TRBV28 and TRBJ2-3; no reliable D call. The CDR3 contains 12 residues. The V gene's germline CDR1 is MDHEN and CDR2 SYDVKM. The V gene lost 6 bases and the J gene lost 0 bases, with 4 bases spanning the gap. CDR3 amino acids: CASRSSTDTQYF. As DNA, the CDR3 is TGTGCCAGCAGGTCTAGCACAGATACGCAGTATTTT.

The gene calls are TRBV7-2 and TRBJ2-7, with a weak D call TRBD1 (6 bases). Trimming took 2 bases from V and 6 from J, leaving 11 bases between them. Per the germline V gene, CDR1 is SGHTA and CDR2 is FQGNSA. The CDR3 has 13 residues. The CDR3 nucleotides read TGTGCCAGCAGCTTAAATCCCAGGGGCGAGCAGTACTTC. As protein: CASSLNPRGEQYF.

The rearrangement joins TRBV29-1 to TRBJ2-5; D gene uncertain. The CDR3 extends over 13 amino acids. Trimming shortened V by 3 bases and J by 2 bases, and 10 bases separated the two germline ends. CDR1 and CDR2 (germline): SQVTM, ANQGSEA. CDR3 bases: TGCAGCGTTGAGTCGGCGGTGCAAGAGACCCAGTACTTC. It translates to CSVESAVQETQYF.

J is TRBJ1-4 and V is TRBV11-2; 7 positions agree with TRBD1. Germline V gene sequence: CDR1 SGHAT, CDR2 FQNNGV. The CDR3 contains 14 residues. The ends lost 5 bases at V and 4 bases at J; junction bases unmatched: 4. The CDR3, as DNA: TGTGCCAGCAGCGTGGGACAGAATAATGAAAAACTGTTTTTT. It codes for CASSVGQNNEKLFF.

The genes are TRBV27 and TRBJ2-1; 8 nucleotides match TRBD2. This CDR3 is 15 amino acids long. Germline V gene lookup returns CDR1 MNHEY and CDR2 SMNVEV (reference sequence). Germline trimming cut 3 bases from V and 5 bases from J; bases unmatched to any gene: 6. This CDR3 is CASSFVGRDHNEQFF. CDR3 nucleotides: TGTGCCAGCAGTTTTGTCGGGAGGGATCACAATGAGCAGTTCTTC.

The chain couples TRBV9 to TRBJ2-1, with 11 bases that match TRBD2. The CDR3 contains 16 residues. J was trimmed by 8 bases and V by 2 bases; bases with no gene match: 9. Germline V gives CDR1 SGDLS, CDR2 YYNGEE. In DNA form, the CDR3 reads TGTGCCAGCAGCGTCCCGACTAGCGGGATAGTCGATGAGCAGTTCTTC. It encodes CASSVPTSGIVDEQFF. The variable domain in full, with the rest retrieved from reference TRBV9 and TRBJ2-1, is DSGVTQTPKHLITATGQRVTLRCSPRSGDLSVYWYQQSLDQGLQFLIQYYNGEERAKGNILERFSAQQFPDLHSELNLSSLELGDSALYFCASSVPTSGIVDEQFFGPGTRLTVL.

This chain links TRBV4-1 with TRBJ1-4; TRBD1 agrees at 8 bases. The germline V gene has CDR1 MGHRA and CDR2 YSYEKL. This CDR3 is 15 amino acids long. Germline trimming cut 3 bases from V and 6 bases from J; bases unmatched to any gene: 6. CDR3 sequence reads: CASSHPGQAYEKLFF. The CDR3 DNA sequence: TGCGCCAGCAGCCACCCGGGACAGGCATATGAAAAACTGTTTTTT.